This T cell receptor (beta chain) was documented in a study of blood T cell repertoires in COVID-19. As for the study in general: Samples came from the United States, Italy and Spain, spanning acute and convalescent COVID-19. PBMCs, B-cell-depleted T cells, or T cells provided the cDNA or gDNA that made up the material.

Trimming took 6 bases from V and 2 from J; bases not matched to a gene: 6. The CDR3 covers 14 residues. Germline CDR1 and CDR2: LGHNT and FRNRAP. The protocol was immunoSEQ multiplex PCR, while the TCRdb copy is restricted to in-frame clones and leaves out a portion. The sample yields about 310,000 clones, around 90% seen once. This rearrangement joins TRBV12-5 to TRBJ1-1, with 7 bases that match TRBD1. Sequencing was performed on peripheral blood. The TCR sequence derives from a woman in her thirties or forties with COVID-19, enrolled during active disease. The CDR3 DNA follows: TGTGCTAGTGGCCTAACAGGGGCCAACACTGAAGCTTTCTTT. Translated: CASGLTGANTEAFF.